This entry is about one T cell receptor (beta chain). Its antigen is undetermined. Germline CDR1 SQVTM, CDR2 ANQGSEA. V lost 3 bases, J lost 2 bases, and 12 bases lay in between. The CDR3 consists of 14 residues. Each patient relapsed following autologous stem cell transplantation, and prior brentuximab vedotin exposure differed. Sequenced by immunoSEQ multiplex PCR; TCRdb stores in-frame clones only, minus some. The sample lists 40,000 or so clones; about three quarters were seen once. This specimen comes from a study of PD-1 blockade in classical Hodgkin lymphoma. Study-level results: Reasons behind the repertoire differences stay unclear, perhaps disease activity or earlier therapy.

Sample: peripheral blood mononuclear cells (PBMCs), taken at baseline. The chain has TRBV29-1 and TRBJ2-3; a possible D gene is TRBD2 (6 bases). The TCR originated in a human donor with classical Hodgkin lymphoma. The CDR3 DNA reads TGCAGCGTTGACTCTAGCGTTTTCACAGATACGCAGTATTTT. Translated: CSVDSSVFTDTQYF.